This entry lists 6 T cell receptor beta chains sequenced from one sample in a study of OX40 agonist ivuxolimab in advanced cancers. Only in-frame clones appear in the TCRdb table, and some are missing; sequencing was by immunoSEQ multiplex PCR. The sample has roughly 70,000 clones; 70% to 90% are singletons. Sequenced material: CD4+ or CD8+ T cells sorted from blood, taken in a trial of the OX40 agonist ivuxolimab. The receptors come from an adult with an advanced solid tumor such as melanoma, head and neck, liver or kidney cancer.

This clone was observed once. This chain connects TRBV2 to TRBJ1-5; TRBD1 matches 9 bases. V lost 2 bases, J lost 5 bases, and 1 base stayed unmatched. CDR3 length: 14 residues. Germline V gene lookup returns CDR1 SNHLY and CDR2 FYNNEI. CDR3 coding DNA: TGTGCCAGCAGTGAAAGGACAGGGGATCAGCCCCAGCATTTT. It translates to CASSERTGDQPQHF.

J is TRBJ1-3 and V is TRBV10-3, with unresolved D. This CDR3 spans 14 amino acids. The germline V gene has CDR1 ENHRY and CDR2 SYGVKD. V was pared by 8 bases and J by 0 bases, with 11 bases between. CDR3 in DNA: TGTGCCATCGCAGATGTCAACTCTGGAAACACCATATATTTT. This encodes CAIADVNSGNTIYF.

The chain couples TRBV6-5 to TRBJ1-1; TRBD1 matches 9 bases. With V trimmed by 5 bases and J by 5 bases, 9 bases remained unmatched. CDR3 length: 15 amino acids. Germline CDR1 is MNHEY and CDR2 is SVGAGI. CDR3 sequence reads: CASSVQQGARTEAFF. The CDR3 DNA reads TGTGCCAGCAGTGTCCAACAGGGGGCGCGAACTGAAGCTTTCTTT.

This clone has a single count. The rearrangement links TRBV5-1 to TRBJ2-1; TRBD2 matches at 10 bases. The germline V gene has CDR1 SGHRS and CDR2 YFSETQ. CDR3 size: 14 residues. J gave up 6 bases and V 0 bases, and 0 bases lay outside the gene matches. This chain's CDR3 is CASSLGTSGNEQFF. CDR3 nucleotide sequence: TGCGCCAGCAGCTTGGGGACTAGCGGCAATGAGCAGTTCTTC.

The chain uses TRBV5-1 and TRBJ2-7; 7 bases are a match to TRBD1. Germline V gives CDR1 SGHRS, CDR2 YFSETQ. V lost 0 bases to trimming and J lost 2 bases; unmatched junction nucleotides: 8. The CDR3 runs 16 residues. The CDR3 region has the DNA TGCGCCAGCAGCTTGGACGGTGGGACAGTCGCCTACGAGCAGTACTTC. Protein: CASSLDGGTVAYEQYF.

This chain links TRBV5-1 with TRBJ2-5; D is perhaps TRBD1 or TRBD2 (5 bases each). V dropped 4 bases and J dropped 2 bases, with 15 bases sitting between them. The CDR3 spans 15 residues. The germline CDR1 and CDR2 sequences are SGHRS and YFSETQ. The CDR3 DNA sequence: TGCGCCAGCAGCGGCGGGTCCAGGGATCAAGAGACCCAGTACTTC. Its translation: CASSGGSRDQETQYF.